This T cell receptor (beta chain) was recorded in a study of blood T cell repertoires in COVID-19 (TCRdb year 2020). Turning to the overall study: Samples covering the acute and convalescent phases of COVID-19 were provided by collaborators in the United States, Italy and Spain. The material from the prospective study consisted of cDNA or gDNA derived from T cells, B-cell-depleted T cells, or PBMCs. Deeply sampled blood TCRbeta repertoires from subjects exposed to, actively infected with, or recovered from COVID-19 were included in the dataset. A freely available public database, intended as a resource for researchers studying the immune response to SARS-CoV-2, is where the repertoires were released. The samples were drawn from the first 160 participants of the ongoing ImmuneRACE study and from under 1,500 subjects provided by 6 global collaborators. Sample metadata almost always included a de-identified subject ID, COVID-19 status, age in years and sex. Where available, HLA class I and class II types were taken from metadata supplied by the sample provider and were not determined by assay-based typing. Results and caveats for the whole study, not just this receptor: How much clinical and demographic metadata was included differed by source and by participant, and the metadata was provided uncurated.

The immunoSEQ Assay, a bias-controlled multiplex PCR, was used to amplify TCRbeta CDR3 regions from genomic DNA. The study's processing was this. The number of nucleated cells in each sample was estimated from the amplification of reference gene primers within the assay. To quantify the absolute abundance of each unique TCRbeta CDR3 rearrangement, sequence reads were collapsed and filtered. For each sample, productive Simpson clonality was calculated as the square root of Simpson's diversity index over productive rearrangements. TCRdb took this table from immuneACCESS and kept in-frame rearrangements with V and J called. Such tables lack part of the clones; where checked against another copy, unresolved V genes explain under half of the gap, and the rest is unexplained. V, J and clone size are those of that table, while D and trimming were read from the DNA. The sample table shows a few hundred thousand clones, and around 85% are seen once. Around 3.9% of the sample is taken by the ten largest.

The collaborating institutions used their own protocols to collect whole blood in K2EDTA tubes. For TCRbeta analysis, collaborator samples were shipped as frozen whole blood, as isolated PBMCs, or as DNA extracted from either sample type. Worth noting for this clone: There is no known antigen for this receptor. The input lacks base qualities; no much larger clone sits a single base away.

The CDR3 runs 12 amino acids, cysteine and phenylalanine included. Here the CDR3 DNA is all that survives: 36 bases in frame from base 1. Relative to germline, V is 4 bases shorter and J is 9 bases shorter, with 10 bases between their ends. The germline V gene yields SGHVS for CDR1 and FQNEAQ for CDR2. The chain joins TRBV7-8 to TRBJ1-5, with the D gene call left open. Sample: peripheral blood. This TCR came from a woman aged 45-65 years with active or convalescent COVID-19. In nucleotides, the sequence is TGTGCCAGCAGCTCAAATACCGGGCCCCAGCATTTT. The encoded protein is CASSSNTGPQHF. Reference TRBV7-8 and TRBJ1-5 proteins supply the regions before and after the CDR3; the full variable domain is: GAGVSQSPRYKVAKRGQDVALRCDPISGHVSLFWYQQALGQGPEFLTYFQNEAQLDKSGLPSDRFFAERPEGSVSTLKIQRTQQEDSAVYLCASSSNTGPQHFGDGTRLSIL.